This entry lists 7 T cell receptor beta chains sequenced from one sample in a study of shared clonotypes between healthy human individuals. The assay was immunoSEQ multiplex PCR, and TCRdb's table has in-frame clones only and misses some. The sample has about a million clones, more than 60% seen once. The sequencing sample was made of memory CD4+ T cells sorted from blood. Documented subset: CD45RA-negative fraction. The origin of the receptors is a man aged 18 to 29 in good health.

This clone came up a few times. The J gene is TRBJ1-1, the V gene TRBV6-1; TRBD1 is a possible D gene (5 bases). The CDR3 extends over 15 amino acids. Trimming cost V 7 bases and J 1 base, with 16 bases left between them. Germline values: CDR1 MNHNS, CDR2 SASEGT. The CDR3 spells CASKSEEGRNTEAFF. The CDR3 nucleotides read TGTGCCAGCAAGAGTGAGGAGGGGAGGAACACTGAAGCTTTCTTT.

J is TRBJ2-5 and V is TRBV7-6; 14 bases match TRBD2. Trimming cost V 7 bases and J 3 bases; bases outside gene matches: 7. The germline CDR1 and CDR2 sequences are SGHVS and FNYEAQ. This CDR3 region has 16 residues. CDR3 in amino acids: CASTPRTSGGKETQYF. CDR3 nucleotide sequence: TGTGCCAGCACCCCCAGGACTAGCGGGGGGAAAGAGACCCAGTACTTC.

The chain joins TRBV2 to TRBJ2-1, with 9 positions matching TRBD2. The germline V gene encodes CDR1 SNHLY and CDR2 FYNNEI. This CDR3 has 14 amino acids. V gave up 8 bases and J gave up 4 bases; unmatched junction bases: 6. CDR3 in amino acids: CASCRLAEYNEQFF. DNA for the CDR3: TGTGCCAGCTGTCGACTAGCGGAATACAATGAGCAGTTCTTC.

The rearrangement links TRBV7-2 to TRBJ1-2, with D possibly being TRBD1 (6 bases). CDR1 and CDR2 (germline): SGHTA, FQGNSA. CDR3 size: 15 residues. V was clipped by 5 bases and J by 5 bases, with 18 bases between them. The CDR3 DNA reads as TGTGCCAGCAGCCCACAGGGTGGCCCAGGGTATGGCTACACCTTC. Protein: CASSPQGGPGYGYTF.

This chain connects TRBV4-2 to TRBJ1-5, with 9 bases aligning to TRBD1. Germline values: CDR1 LGHNA, CDR2 YNFKEQ. The CDR3 loop spans 16 amino acids. V was clipped by 1 base and J by 1 base; unmatched bases: 2. CDR3 amino acids: CASSQGGQGSNQPQHF. Here the CDR3 DNA reads TGTGCCAGCAGCCAAGGGGGACAGGGAAGCAATCAGCCCCAGCATTTT.

The chain employs TRBV20-1 and TRBJ2-1; D is unclear. Trimming shortened V by 0 bases and J by 8 bases, and 5 bases separated the two germline ends. Germline V gene data show CDR1 as DFQATT and CDR2 as SNEGSKA (reference sequence). The CDR3 sequence is 11 residues long. The CDR3 protein is CSARDSYEQFF. CDR3 nucleotide sequence: TGCAGTGCTAGAGATAGCTATGAGCAGTTCTTC.

The chain combines TRBV7-2 with TRBJ2-7; tentatively, D is TRBD1 (6 bases). Germline V lookup: CDR1 SGHTA, CDR2 FQGNSA. V was shortened by 2 bases and J by 5 bases, with 10 bases between the two germline ends. CDR3 length: 13 amino acids. CDR3 loop: CASSLNRANEQYF. CDR3 in DNA: TGTGCCAGCAGCTTAAACAGGGCCAACGAGCAGTACTTC.